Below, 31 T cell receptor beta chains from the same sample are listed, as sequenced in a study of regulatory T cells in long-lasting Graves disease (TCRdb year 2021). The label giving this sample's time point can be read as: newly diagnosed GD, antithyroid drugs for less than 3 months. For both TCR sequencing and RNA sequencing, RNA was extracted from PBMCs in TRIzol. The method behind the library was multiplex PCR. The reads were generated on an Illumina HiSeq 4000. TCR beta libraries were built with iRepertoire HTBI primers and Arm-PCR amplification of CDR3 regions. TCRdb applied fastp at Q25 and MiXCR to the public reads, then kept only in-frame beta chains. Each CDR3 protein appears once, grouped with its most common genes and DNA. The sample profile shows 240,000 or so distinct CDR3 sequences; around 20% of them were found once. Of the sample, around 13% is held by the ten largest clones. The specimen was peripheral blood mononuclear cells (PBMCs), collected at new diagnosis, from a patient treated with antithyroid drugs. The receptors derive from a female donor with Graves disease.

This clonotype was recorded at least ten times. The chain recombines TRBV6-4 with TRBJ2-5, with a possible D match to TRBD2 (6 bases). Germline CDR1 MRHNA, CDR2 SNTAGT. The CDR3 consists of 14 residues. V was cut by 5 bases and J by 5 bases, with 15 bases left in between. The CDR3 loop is CASSLIGGTETQYF. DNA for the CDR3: TGTGCCAGCAGTCTCATTGGGGGGACGGAGACCCAGTACTTC.

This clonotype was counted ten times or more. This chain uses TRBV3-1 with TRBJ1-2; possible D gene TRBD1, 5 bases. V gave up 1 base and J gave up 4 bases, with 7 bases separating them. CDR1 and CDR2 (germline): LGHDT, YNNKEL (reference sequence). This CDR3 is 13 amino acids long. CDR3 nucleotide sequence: TGTGCCAGCAGCCAAGCAGGGTCCTATGGCTACACCTTC. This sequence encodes CASSQAGSYGYTF.

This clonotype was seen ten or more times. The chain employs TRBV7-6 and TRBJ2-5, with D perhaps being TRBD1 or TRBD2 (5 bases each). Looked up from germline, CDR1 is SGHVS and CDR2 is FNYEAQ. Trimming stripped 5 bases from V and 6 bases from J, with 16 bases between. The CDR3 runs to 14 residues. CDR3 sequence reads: CASSPGRGGKTQYF. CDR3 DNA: TGTGCCAGCAGCCCTGGACGGGGCGGTAAGACCCAGTACTTC.

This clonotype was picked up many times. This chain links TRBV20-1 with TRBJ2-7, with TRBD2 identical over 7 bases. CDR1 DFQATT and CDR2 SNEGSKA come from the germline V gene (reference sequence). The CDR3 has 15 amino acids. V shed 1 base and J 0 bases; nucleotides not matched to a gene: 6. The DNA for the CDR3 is TGCAGTGCTAGAGCAAGCGGGGTTAGCTCCTACGAGCAGTACTTC. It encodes CSARASGVSSYEQYF.

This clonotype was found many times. The CDR3, as DNA: TGTGCCAGCAGCTTAGCCCAGCCGCAGGGGGCCGGGGAGCTGTTTTTT. This gives the protein CASSLAQPQGAGELFF. The chain links TRBV7-8 to TRBJ2-2, with TRBD1 matching 7 bases. CDR1 and CDR2 from the germline V gene are SGHVS and FQNEAQ. There are 16 residues in the CDR3. V lost 0 bases to trimming and J lost 6 bases; unmatched junction nucleotides: 7.

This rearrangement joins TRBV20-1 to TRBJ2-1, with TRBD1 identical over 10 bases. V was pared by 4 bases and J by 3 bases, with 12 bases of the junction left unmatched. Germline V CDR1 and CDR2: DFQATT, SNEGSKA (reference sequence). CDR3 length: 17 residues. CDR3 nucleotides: TGCAGTGCTATCCCGGGACAGGGGCGTTTACTCTACAATGAGCAGTTCTTC. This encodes CSAIPGQGRLLYNEQFF.

The CDR3 nucleotides read TGTGCCAGCAGGGGGACCGAGACGTTCTATGGCTACACCTTC. It specifies CASRGTETFYGYTF. V and J are TRBV6-1 and TRBJ1-2; TRBD1 is a possible D gene (5 bases). V shed 6 bases and J shed 4 bases, with 15 bases lying between them. The CDR3 spans 14 residues. Per germline, CDR1 MNHNS and CDR2 SASEGT.

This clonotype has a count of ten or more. Written as DNA, the CDR3 is TGTGCCAGCAGCCCCTTTTCCGGGACAGCCAACAATGAGCAGTTCTTC. It yields the protein CASSPFSGTANNEQFF. The V and J genes are TRBV7-3 and TRBJ2-1, with 7 bases that match TRBD1. In germline, CDR1 is SGHTA, CDR2 FQGTGA. V gave up 5 bases and J gave up 5 bases; unmatched junction bases: 12. There are 16 residues in the CDR3.

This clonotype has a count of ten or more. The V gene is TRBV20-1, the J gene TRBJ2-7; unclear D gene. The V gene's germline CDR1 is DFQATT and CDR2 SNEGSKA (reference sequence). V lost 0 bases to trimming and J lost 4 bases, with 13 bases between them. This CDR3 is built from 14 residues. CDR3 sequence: CSARDTAAMYEQYF. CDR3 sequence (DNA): TGCAGTGCTAGAGATACGGCCGCCATGTACGAGCAGTACTTC.

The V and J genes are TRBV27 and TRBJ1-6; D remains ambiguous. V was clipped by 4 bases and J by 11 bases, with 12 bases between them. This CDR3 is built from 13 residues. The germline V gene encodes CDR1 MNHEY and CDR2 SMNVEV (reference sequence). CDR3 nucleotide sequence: TGTGCCAGCAGTTCATATAGGGATCCACCCCTCCACTTT. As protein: CASSSYRDPPLHF.

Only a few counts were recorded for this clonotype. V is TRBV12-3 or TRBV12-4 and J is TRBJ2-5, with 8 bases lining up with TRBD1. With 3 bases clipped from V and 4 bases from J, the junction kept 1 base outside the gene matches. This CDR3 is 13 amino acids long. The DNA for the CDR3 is TGTGCCAGCAGTTTCAGGGGGCTAGAGACCCAGTACTTC. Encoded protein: CASSFRGLETQYF.

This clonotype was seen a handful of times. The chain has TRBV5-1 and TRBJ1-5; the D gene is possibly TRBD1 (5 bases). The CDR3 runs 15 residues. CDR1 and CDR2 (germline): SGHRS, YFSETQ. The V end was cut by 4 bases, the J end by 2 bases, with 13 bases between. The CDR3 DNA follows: TGCGCCAGCAGCATAGGGGACGCAGGCAATCAGCCCCAGCATTTT. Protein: CASSIGDAGNQPQHF.

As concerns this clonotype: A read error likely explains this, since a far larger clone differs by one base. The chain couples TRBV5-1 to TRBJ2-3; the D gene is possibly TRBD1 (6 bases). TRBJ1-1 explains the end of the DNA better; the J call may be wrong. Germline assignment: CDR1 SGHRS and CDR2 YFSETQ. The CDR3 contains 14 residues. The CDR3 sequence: CASSLGRGLREAFF. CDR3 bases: TGCGCCAGCAGCTTGGGCAGGGGACTACGAGAGGCTTTCTTT.

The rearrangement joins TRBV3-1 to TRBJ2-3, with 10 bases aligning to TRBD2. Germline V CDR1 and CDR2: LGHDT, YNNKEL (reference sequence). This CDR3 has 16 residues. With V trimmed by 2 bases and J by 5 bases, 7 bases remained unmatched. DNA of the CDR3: TGTGCCAGCAGCCAAAGCCTAGCGGGAGCGGTAGATACGCAGTATTTT. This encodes CASSQSLAGAVDTQYF.

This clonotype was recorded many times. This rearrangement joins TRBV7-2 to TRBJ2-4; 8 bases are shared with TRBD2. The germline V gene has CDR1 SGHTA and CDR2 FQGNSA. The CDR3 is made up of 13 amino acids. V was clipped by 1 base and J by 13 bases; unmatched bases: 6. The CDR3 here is CASSLGLAGKQYF. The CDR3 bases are TGTGCCAGCAGCTTAGGTCTAGCGGGCAAACAGTACTTC.

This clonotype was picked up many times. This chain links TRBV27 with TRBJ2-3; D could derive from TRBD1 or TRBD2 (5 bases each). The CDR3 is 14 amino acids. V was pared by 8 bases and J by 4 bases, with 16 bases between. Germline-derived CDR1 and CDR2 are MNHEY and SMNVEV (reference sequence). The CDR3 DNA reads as TGTGCCAGCGGACATGACTATTTTCCAGATACGCAGTATTTT. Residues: CASGHDYFPDTQYF.

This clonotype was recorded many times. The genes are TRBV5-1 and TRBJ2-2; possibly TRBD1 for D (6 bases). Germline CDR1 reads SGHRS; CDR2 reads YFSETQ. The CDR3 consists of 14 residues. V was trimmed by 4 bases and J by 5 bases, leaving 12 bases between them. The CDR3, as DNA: TGCGCCAGCAGCGGGGGCGGTCAAACCGGGGAGCTGTTTTTT. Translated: CASSGGGQTGELFF.

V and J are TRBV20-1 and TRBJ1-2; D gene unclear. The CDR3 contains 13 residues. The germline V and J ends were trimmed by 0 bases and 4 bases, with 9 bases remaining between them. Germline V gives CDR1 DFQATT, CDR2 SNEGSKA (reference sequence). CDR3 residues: CSARDPPTYGYTF. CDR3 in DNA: TGCAGTGCTAGAGATCCTCCAACCTATGGCTACACCTTC.

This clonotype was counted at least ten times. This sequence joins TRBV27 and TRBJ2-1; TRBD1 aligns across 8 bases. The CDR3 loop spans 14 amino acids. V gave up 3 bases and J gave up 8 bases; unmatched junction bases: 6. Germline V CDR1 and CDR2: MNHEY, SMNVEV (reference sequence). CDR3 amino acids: CASSFRTGRDEQFF. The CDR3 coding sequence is TGTGCCAGCAGTTTCCGGACAGGGCGGGATGAGCAGTTCTTC.

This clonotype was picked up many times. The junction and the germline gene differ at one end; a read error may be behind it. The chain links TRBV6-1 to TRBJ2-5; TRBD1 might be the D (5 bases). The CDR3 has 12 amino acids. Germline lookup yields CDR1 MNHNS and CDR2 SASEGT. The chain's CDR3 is CASSEARPSGNF. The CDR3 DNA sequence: TGTGCCAGCAGTGAAGCGCGGCCGTCAGGGAACTTC.

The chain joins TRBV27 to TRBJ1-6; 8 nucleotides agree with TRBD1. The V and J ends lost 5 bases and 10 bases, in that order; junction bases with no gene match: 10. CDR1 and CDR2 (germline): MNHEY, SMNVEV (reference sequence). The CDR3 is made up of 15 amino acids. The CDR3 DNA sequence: TGTGCCAGCAGTCTAGACAGGGGCAAAGGGTCACCCCTCCACTTT. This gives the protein CASSLDRGKGSPLHF.

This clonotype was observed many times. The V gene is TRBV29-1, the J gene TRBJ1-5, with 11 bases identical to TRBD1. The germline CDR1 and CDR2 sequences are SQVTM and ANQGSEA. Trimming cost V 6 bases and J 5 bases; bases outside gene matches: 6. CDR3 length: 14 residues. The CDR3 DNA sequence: TGCAGCGTAGCCGGGACAGGGGGGTATCAGCCCCAGCATTTT. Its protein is CSVAGTGGYQPQHF. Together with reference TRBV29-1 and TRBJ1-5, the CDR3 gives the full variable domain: SAVISQKPSRDICQRGTSLTIQCQVDSQVTMMFWYRQQPGQSLTLIATANQGSEATYESGFVIDKFPISRPNLTFSTLTVSNMSPEDSSIYLCSVAGTGGYQPQHFGDGTRLSIL.

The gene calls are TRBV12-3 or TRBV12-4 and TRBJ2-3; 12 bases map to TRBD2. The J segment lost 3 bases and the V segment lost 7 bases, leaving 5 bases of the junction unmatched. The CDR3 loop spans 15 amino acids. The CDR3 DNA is TGTGCCAGCACCCCGACTAGCGGGAGAACAGATACGCAGTATTTT. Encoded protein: CASTPTSGRTDTQYF.

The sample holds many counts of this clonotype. The CDR3 is CASSLGNRRVAFF. The CDR3 DNA reads TGTGCCAGCAGTTTAGGAAACAGGCGTGTAGCTTTCTTT. The genes are TRBV12-3 or TRBV12-4 and TRBJ1-1, with D possibly TRBD1 on 5 matching bases. This CDR3 is 13 amino acids long. V was cut by 1 base and J by 10 bases, with 13 bases left in between.

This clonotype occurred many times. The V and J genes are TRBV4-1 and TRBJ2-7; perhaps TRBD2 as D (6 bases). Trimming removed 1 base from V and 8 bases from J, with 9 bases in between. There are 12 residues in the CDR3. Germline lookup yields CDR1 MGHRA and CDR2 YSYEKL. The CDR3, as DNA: TGCGCCAGCAGCCAAGCCGCGGGAAAGCAGTACTTC. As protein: CASSQAAGKQYF.

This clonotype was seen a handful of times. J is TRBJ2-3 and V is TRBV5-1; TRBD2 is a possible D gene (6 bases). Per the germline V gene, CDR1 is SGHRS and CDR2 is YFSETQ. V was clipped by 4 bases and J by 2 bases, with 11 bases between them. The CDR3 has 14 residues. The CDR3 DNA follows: TGCGCCAGCAGCCGAAGCGGGCCCACAGATACGCAGTATTTT. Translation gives CASSRSGPTDTQYF.

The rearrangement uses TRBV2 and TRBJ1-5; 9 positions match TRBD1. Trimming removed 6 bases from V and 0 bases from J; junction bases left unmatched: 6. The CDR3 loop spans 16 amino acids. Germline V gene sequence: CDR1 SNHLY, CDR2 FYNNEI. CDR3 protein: CASSTDRGYSNQPQHF. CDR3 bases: TGTGCCAGCAGCACGGACAGGGGATATAGCAATCAGCCCCAGCATTTT. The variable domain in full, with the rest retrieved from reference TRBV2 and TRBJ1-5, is EPEVTQTPSHQVTQMGQEVILRCVPISNHLYFYWYRQILGQKVEFLVSFYNNEISEKSEIFDDQFSVERPDGSNFTLKIRSTKLEDSAMYFCASSTDRGYSNQPQHFGDGTRLSIL.

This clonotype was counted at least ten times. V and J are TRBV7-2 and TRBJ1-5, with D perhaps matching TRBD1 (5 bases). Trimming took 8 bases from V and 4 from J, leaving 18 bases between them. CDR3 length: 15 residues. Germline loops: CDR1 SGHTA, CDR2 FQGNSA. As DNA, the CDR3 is TGTGCCAGCGCCAGACTAGGGGAGGGGAATCAGCCCCAGCATTTT. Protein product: CASARLGEGNQPQHF.

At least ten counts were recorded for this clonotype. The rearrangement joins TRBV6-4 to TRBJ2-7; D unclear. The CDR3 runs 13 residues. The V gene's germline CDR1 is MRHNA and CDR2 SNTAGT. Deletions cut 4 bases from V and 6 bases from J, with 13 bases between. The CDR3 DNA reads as TGTGCCAGCAGTGTCGTTCTAGGACGCGAGCAGTACTTC. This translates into CASSVVLGREQYF.

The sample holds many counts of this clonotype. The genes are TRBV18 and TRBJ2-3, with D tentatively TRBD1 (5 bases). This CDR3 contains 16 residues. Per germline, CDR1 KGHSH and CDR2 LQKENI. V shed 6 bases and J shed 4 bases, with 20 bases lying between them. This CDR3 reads CASSLKGARVADTQYF. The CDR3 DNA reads TGTGCCAGCTCCCTCAAGGGCGCCAGGGTGGCAGATACGCAGTATTTT. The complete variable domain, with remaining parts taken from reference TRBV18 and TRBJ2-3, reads NAGVMQNPRHLVRRRGQEARLRCSPMKGHSHVYWYRQLPEEGLKFMVYLQKENIIDESGMPKERFSAEFPKEGPSILRIQQVVRGDSAAYFCASSLKGARVADTQYFGPGTRLTVL.

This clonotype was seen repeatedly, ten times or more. CDR3 DNA: TGTGCCAGCAGTTACCAGGGGGGCGGCAATCAGCCCCAGCATTTT. This codes for CASSYQGGGNQPQHF. The chain carries TRBV6-2 or TRBV6-3 and TRBJ1-5; the match to TRBD1 covers 7 bases. Losses at the gene ends were 2 bases for V and 2 bases for J; bases not matched to a gene: 3. The CDR3 is 15 residues long. Germline CDR1 and CDR2: MNHEY and SVGEGT.